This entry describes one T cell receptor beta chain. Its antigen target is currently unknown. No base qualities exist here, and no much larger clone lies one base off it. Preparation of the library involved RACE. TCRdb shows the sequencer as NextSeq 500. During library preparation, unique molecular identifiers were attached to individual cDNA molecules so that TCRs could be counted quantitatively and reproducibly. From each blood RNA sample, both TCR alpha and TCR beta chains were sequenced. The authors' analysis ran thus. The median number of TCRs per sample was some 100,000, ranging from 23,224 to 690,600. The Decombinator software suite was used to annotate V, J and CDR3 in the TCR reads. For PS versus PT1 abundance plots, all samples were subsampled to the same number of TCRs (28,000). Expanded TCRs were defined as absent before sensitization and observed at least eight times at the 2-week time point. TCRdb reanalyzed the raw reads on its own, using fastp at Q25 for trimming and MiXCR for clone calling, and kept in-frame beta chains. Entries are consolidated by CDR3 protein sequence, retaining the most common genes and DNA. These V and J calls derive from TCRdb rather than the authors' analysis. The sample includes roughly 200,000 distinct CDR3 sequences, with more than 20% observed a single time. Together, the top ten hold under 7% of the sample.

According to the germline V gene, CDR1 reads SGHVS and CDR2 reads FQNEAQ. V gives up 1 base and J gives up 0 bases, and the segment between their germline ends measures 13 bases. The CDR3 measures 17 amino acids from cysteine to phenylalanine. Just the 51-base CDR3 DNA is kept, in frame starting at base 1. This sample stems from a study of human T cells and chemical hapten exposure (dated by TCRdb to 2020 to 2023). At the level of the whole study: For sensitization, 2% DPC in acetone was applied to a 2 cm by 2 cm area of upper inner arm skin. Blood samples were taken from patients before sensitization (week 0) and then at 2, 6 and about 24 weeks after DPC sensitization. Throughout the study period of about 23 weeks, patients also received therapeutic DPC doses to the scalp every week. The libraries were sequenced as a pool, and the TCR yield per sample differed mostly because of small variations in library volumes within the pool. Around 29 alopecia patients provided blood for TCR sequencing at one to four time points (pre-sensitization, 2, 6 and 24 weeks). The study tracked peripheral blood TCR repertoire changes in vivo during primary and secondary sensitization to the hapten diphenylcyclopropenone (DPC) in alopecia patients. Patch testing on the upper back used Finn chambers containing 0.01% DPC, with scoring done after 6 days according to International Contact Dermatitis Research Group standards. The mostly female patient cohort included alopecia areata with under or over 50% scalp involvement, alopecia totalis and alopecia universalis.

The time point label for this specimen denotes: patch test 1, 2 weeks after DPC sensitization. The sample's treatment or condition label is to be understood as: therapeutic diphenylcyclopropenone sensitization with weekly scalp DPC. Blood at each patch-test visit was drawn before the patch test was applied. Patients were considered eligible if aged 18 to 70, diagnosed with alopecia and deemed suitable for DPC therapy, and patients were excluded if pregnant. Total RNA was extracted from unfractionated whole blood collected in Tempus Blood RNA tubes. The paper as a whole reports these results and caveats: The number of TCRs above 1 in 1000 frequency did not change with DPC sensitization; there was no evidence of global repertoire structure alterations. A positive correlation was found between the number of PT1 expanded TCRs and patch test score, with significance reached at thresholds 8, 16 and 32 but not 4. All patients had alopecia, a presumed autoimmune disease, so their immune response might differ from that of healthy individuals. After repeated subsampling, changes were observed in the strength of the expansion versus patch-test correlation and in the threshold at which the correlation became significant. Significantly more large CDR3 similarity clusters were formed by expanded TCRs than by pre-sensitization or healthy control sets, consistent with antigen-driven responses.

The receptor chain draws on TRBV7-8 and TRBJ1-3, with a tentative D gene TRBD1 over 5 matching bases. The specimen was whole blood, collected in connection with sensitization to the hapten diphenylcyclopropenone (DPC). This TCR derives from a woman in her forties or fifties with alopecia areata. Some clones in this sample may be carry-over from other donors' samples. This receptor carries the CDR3 CASSLGLGAISGNTIYF. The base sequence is TGTGCCAGCAGCTTAGGCTTAGGGGCGATCTCTGGAAACACCATATATTTT.